This entry features one TCR beta chain sequence. What it binds is unknown. This record comes from a study of OX40 agonist ivuxolimab in advanced cancers. Study in general: It was ivuxolimab, an agonistic anti-OX40 (CD134) antibody, that patients were treated with. Study observations and caveats: On average, CD8+ T cells had more expanded clones than CD4+.

This CDR3 contains 16 residues. Trimming stripped 3 bases from V and 9 bases from J, with 18 bases between. Germline assignment: CDR1 SGHTA and CDR2 FQGNSA. Anyone with autoimmune disease history or systemic immunosuppression was excluded. Libraries were prepared by immunoSEQ multiplex PCR; TCRdb keeps only in-frame clonotypes and omits some of them. The sample carries around 86,000 clones, about 93% recorded once. V is TRBV7-2 and J is TRBJ1-6; D possibly corresponds to TRBD1 (6 bases). Sequenced material: CD4+ or CD8+ T cells sorted from blood, taken in a trial of the OX40 agonist ivuxolimab. This sequence originates from an adult with an advanced solid tumor such as melanoma, head and neck, liver or kidney cancer. The CDR3 here is CASSFPVGGAISPLHF. In DNA form, the CDR3 reads TGTGCCAGCAGCTTCCCGGTTGGGGGCGCGATTTCACCCCTCCACTTT.